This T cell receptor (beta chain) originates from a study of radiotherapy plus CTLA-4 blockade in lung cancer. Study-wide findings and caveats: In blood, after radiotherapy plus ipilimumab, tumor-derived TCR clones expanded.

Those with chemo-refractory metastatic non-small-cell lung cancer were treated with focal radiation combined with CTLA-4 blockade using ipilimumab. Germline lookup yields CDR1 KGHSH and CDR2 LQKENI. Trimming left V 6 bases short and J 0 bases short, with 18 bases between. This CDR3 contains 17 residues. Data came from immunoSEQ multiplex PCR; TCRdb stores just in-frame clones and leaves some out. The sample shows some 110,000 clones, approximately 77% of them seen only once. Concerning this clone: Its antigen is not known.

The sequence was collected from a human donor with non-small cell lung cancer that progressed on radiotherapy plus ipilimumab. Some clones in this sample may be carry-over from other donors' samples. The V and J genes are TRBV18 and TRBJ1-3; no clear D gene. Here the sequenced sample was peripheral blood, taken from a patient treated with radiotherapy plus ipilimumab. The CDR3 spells CASSSSLDGSSGNTIYF. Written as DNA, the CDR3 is TGTGCCAGCTCTTCCTCCTTGGACGGGAGCTCTGGAAACACCATATATTTT.